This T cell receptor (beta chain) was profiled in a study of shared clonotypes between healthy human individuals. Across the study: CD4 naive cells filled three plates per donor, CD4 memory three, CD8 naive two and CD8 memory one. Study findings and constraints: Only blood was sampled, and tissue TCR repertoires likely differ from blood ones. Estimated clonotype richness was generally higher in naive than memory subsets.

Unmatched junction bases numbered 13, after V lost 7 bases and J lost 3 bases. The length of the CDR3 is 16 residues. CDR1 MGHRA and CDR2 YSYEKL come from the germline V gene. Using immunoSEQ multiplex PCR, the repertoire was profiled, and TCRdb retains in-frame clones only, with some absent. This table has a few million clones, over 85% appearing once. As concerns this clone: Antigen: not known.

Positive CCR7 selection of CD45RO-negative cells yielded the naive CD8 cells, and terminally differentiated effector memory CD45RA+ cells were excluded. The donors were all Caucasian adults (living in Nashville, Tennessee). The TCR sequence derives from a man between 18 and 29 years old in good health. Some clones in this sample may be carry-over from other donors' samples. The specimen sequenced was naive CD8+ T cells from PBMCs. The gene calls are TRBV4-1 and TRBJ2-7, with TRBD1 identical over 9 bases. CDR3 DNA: TGCGCCAGCACCCCCTTCGGGACAGGGAATGTCTACGAGCAGTACTTC. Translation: CASTPFGTGNVYEQYF.